Below, one TCR beta chain is given with its context. Antigen: not known. This CDR3 is built from 14 residues. The V and J ends lost 7 bases and 6 bases, in that order; junction bases with no gene match: 9. Germline values: CDR1 SQVTM, CDR2 ANQGSEA. This sample stems from a study of cytomegalovirus exposure and HLA in healthy donors. Study-wide findings and caveats: A previous analysis found most TCR beta V segments productive roughly 87% or roughly 30% of the time. The study assumed roughly uniform donor sequencing depth for presence/absence analyses.

PCR used 60 Vbeta primers and 13 Jbeta primers. TCRdb keeps only in-frame clones here, not all; method: immunoSEQ multiplex PCR. The table records roughly 100,000 clones, around 80% of them present only once. The study sampled nominally healthy donors, though unrecorded immune exposures were likely. This rearrangement joins TRBV29-1 to TRBJ2-3; 11 nucleotides match TRBD2. This TCR came from a man aged 40-49 years in good health and CMV-seropositive. The sequenced sample was PBMCs. CDR3 sequence: CSAQGLAVRDTQYF. The CDR3 DNA reads as TGCAGCGCTCAGGGACTAGCGGTAAGGGATACGCAGTATTTT.